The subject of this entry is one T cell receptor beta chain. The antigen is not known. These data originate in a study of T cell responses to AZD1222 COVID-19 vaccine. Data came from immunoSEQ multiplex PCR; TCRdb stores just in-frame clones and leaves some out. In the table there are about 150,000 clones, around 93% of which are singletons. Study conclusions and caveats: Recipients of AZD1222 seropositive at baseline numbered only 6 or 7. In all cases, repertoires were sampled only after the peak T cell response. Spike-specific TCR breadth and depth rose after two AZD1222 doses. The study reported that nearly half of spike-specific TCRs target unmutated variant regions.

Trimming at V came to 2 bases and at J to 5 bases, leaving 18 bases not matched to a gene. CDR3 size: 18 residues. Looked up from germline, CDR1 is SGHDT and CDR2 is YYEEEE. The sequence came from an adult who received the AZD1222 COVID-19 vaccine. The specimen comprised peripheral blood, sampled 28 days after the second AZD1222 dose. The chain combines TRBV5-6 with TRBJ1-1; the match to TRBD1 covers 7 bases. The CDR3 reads CASSFQWDRLRRETEAFF. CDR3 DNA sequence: TGTGCCAGCAGCTTCCAATGGGACAGACTAAGGAGGGAGACTGAAGCTTTCTTT.